The rows below give T cell receptor beta chains drawn from one sample of a study of Graves' ophthalmopathy and Graves' hyperthyroidism. TCRdb re-called the multiplex PCR reads through MiXCR, storing one row per CDR3 protein. The sample has about 380,000 distinct CDR3 sequences; 15% are singletons. Sequencing was carried out using peripheral blood. The receptor source for this set is a woman aged 18-29 years with stable Graves' hyperthyroidism. Both conserved end residues are part of each CDR3. D genes are given only for firm matches. Only part of the rows carry a size: once, few, many, or a class if the clone is expanded.

CDR3: CASSEAGQAQETQYF; DNA: TGTGCCAGCAGTGAAGCGGGACAGGCACAAGAGACCCAGTACTTC; size: NA; J: TRBJ2-5; D: TRBD1; V: TRBV6-1
CDR3: CASRPKQGRNTEAFF; DNA: TGTGCCAGCAGGCCCAAACAGGGACGGAACACTGAAGCTTTCTTT; size: many; J: TRBJ1-1; D: NA; V: TRBV12-3/TRBV12-4
CDR3: CASSLEGTNTGELFF; DNA: TGCGCCAGCAGTCTAGAAGGCACGAACACCGGGGAGCTGTTTTTT; size: many; J: TRBJ2-2; D: NA; V: TRBV5-1
CDR3: CASTRAGEQYF; DNA: TGTGCCAGCACTCGGGCGGGCGAGCAGTACTTC; size: many; J: TRBJ2-7; D: NA; V: TRBV6-1
CDR3: CASSFLRGGTEAFF; DNA: TGTGCCAGCAGTTTCCTCAGGGGGGGCACTGAAGCTTTCTTT; size: many; J: TRBJ1-1; D: TRBD1; V: TRBV27
CDR3: CATSDLQGSGYTF; DNA: TGTGCCACCAGTGATTTACAGGGGAGCGGCTACACCTTC; size: many; J: TRBJ1-2; D: TRBD1; V: TRBV24-1
CDR3: CSVGQGEETQYF; DNA: TGCAGTGTGGGACAGGGTGAAGAGACCCAGTACTTC; size: many; J: TRBJ2-5; D: TRBD1; V: TRBV20-1
CDR3: CASSPGTGGRETQYF; DNA: TGTGCCAGCAGCCCCGGGACAGGGGGTAGAGAGACCCAGTACTTC; size: many; J: TRBJ2-5; D: TRBD1; V: TRBV11-3
CDR3: CASSEDRPYSNQPQHF; DNA: TGTGCCAGCAGTGAAGACAGGCCTTATAGCAATCAGCCCCAGCATTTT; size: many; J: TRBJ1-5; D: NA; V: TRBV2
CDR3: CSARVPGNNSPLHF; DNA: TGCAGTGCTAGAGTTCCGGGGAACAATTCACCCCTCCACTTT; size: many; J: TRBJ1-6; D: NA; V: TRBV20-1